These T cell receptor beta chains were read from a single sample in a study of relationships among human T cell subsets. TCRdb redid the calling of the multiplex PCR reads with MiXCR, one entry per CDR3 protein. The sample has thousands of distinct CDR3 sequences; about 52% are singletons. The material sequenced was memory T cells sorted from blood. The receptors here all came from a middle-aged man in good health. Each CDR3 is given with its conserved first and last residue. D genes are given only for firm matches. Only part of the rows carry a size: once, few, many, or a class if the clone is expanded.

clone_size	j_call	d_call	v_call	cdr3_nt	cdr3_aa
few	TRBJ2-1	NA	TRBV20-1	TGCAGTGCTGGACCACCAGGGGGGTCCTACAATGAGCAGTTCTTC	CSAGPPGGSYNEQFF
NA	TRBJ2-3	NA	TRBV11-2	TGTGCCAGCAGCTTAGGTACAGGACGCACAGATACGCAGTATTTT	CASSLGTGRTDTQYF
NA	TRBJ1-2	NA	TRBV12-3/TRBV12-4	TGTGCCAGCAGTCCGACGGGGCCGGGCTATGGCTACACCTTC	CASSPTGPGYGYTF
NA	TRBJ1-3	NA	TRBV20-1	TGCAGTGCGGAGGACAGCGTCTCTGGAAACACCATATATTTT	CSAEDSVSGNTIYF
few	TRBJ2-3	NA	TRBV6-6	TGTGCCAGCAGTGGCGCAGATACGCAGTATTTT	CASSGADTQYF
few	TRBJ2-1	TRBD2	TRBV7-6	TGTGCCAGCAGCTTAGCCGGGACTAGCGGATCTCGGTCCTACAATGAGCAGTTCTTC	CASSLAGTSGSRSYNEQFF
medium-sized	TRBJ1-1	TRBD1	TRBV11-2	TGTGCCAGCAGCCCGGACAGGGGGCCCACTGAAGCTTTCTTT	CASSPDRGPTEAFF
NA	TRBJ2-5	TRBD1	TRBV11-2	TGTGCCAGCAGCTTAAATCGGGACAGCGGACAAGAGACCCAGTACTTC	CASSLNRDSGQETQYF
few	TRBJ1-1	NA	TRBV14	TGTGCCAGCAGCCAAGGGACCAGGACTGAAGCTTTCTTT	CASSQGTRTEAFF
few	TRBJ2-3	NA	TRBV6-1	TGTGCCAGCAGTGAAGGGACTCGAACAACGGGTACGCAGTATTTT	CASSEGTRTTGTQYF
NA	TRBJ1-5	NA	TRBV6-6	TGCGCCAGCAGTGGCCGGACAGCCAGCAATCAGCCCCAGCATTTT	CASSGRTASNQPQHF
NA	TRBJ2-1	NA	TRBV28	TGTGCCAGCAGTCCTTTTACGAGCTCCTACAATGAGCAGTTCTTC	CASSPFTSSYNEQFF
NA	TRBJ1-3	TRBD1	TRBV2	TGTGCCAGCAGTAGGACAGGGCGTGGAAACACCATATATTTT	CASSRTGRGNTIYF
NA	TRBJ1-3	TRBD1	TRBV7-8	TGTGCCAGCAGCCACAGGGGATCTGGAAACACCATATATTTT	CASSHRGSGNTIYF
few	TRBJ1-6	NA	TRBV27	TGTGCCAGCAGCGACAGCCGGGCTCTTAATTCACCCCTCCACTTT	CASSDSRALNSPLHF
NA	TRBJ1-5	NA	TRBV28	TGTGCCATCCTTTCCTCTTCGGGACGCAATCAGCCCCAGCATTTT	CAILSSSGRNQPQHF
few	TRBJ2-1	NA	TRBV5-6	TGTGCCAGCAGCTTGGAAAGAAGGAGGGACAATGAGCAGTTCTTC	CASSLERRRDNEQFF
NA	TRBJ1-6	NA	TRBV27	TGTGCCAGCAAGAGCACGGGTTGGGAAAATTCACCCCTCCACTTT	CASKSTGWENSPLHF
large	TRBJ1-1	TRBD1	TRBV6-6	TGTGCCAGCAGATATACAGGGGGCATCACTGAAGCTTTCTTT	CASRYTGGITEAFF
NA	TRBJ2-1	TRBD2	TRBV4-2	TGTGCCAGCAGCCCTAGCGGGGGGAGCTACAATGAGCAGTTCTTC	CASSPSGGSYNEQFF
few	TRBJ1-5	NA	TRBV27	TGTGCCAGCAGTTTATCGGGGCAGGGCCCGGTACCCCAGCATTTT	CASSLSGQGPVPQHF
NA	TRBJ2-7	TRBD1	TRBV11-1	TGTGCCAGCAGCTTGTCAGGACAGGGCTCCTACGAGCAGTACTTC	CASSLSGQGSYEQYF
NA	TRBJ1-5	TRBD1	TRBV28	TGTGCCAGCAGTTTGCCCGGGACAGGGGAACAGCCCCAGCATTTT	CASSLPGTGEQPQHF
NA	TRBJ2-1	NA	TRBV5-6	TGCGCCAGCAGCTTGTGGCCGAGTGGGCAGTTCTTC	CASSLWPSGQFF
NA	TRBJ1-1	TRBD1	TRBV14	TGTGCCAGCAGCCAACCCCCGGGACAGCGAGCTTTCTTT	CASSQPPGQRAFF
NA	TRBJ2-7	NA	TRBV10-3	TGTGCCATCAGTGAGTCTTTTGTAGGGCGTACCGCCTACGAGCAGTACTTC	CAISESFVGRTAYEQYF
NA	TRBJ1-1	NA	TRBV5-1	TGCGCCAGCAGCTTGAATTGGGAGGGAACTGAAGCTTTCTTT	CASSLNWEGTEAFF
NA	TRBJ2-7	NA	TRBV28	TGTGCCAGCAGCCCGGTGGGCAATTCACACTACGAGCAGTACTTC	CASSPVGNSHYEQYF
NA	TRBJ1-2	NA	TRBV28	TGTGCCAGCAGTTTATTCGGGCCGTCGGGCTATGGCTACACCTTC	CASSLFGPSGYGYTF
NA	TRBJ2-5	NA	TRBV28	TGTGCCAGCAGTCGATGGGGGGCGATCGAGACCCAGTACTTC	CASSRWGAIETQYF
few	TRBJ2-3	TRBD2	TRBV30	TGTGCCTGGACGGGGAGGGCCCAGCTACCTAGCACAGATACGCAGTATTTT	CAWTGRAQLPSTDTQYF
NA	TRBJ2-2	NA	TRBV20-1	TGCAGTGCTAGTTACAGCACGAACACCGGGGAGCTGTTTTTT	CSASYSTNTGELFF
NA	TRBJ1-1	NA	TRBV14	TGTGCCAGCAGCGGGGATGTGAACACTGAAGCTTTCTTT	CASSGDVNTEAFF
NA	TRBJ2-3	NA	TRBV20-1	TGCAGTGAAAGAGATGAGGGCACAGATACGCAGTATTTT	CSERDEGTDTQYF
NA	TRBJ2-3	TRBD1	TRBV11-2	TGTGCCAGCAGCACCCCAGACAGGGGCACAGATACGCAGTATTTT	CASSTPDRGTDTQYF
NA	TRBJ1-3	NA	TRBV10-3	TGTGCCATCAGTGGGGAAGTCTCTGGAAACACCATATATTTT	CAISGEVSGNTIYF
NA	TRBJ1-1	NA	TRBV2	TGTGCCAGTCTATTGACTGAAGCTTTCTTT	CASLLTEAFF
NA	TRBJ2-7	NA	TRBV11-2	TGTGCCAGCAGCTTAGTTCTCAGGAGGGAGCAGTACTTC	CASSLVLRREQYF
few	TRBJ2-3	NA	TRBV2	TGTGCCAGCAGCCTAGAGTTAGATACGCAGTATTTT	CASSLELDTQYF
NA	TRBJ2-7	NA	TRBV14	TGTGCCAGCAGCCAAGGAAACCCCCCCTACAAGCAGTACTTC	CASSQGNPPYKQYF